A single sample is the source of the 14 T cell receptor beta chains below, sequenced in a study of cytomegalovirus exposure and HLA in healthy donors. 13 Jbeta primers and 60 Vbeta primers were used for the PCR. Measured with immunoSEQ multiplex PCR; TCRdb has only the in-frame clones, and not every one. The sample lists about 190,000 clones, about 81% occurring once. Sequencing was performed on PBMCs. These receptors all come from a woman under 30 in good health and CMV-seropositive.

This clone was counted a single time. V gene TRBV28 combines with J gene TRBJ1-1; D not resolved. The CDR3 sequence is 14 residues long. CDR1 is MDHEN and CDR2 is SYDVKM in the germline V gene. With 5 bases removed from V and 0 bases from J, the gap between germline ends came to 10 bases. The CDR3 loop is CASSRSPLNTEAFF. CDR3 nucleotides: TGTGCCAGCAGTCGGAGTCCCTTGAACACTGAAGCTTTCTTT.

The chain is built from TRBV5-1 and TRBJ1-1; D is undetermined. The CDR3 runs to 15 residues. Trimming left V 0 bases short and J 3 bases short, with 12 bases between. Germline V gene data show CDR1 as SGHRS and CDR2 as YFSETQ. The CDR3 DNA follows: TGCGCCAGCAGCTTGGGCGGAGGGCTCGACACTGAAGCTTTCTTT. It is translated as CASSLGGGLDTEAFF.

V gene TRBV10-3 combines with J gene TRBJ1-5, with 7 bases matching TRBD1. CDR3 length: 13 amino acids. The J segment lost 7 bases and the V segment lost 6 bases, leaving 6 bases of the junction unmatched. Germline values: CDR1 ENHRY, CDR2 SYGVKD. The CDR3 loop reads CAISGQAEQPQHF. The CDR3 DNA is TGTGCCATCAGCGGACAGGCCGAACAGCCCCAGCATTTT.

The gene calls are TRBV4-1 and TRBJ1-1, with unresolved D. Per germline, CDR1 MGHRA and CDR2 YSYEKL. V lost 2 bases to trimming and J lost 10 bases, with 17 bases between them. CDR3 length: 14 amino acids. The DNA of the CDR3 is TGCGCCAGCAGCCAACTCACCGCGGCTGATGTAGCTTTCTTT. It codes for CASSQLTAADVAFF.

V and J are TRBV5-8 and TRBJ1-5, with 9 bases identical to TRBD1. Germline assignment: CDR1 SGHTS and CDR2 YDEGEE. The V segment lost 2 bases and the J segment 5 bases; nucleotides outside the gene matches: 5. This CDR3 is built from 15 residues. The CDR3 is CASSLGTGYHQPQHF. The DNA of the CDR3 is TGTGCCAGCAGCTTAGGGACAGGGTACCATCAGCCCCAGCATTTT.

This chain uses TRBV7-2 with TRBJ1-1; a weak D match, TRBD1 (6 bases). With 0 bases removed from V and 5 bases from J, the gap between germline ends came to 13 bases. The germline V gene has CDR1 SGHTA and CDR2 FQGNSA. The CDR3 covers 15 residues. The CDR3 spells CASSLAARGGTEAFF. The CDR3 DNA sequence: TGTGCCAGCAGCTTAGCTGCTAGGGGGGGAACTGAAGCTTTCTTT.

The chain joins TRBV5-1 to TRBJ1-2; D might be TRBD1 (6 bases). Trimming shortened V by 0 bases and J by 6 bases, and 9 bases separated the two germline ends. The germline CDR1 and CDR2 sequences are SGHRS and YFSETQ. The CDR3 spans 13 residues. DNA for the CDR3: TGCGCCAGCAGCTTGGGGGGGGGCCATGGCTACACCTTC. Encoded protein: CASSLGGGHGYTF.

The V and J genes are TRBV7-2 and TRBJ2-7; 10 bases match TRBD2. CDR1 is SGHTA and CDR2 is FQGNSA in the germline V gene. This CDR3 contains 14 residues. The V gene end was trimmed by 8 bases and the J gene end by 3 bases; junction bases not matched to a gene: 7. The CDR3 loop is CASERAGGGYEQYF. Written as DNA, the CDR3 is TGTGCCAGCGAAAGAGCGGGGGGGGGCTACGAGCAGTACTTC.

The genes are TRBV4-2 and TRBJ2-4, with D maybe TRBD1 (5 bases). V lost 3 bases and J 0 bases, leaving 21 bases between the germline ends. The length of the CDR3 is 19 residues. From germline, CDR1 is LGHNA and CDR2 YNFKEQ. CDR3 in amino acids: CASSHDKGPQGLAKNIQYF. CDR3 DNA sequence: TGTGCCAGCAGCCACGACAAGGGGCCCCAGGGATTAGCCAAAAACATTCAGTACTTC.

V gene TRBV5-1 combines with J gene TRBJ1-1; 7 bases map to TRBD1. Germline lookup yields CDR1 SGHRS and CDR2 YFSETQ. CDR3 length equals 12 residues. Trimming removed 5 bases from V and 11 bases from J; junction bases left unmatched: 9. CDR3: CASRILGGDAFF. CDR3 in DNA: TGCGCCAGCAGGATTCTAGGGGGCGATGCTTTCTTT.

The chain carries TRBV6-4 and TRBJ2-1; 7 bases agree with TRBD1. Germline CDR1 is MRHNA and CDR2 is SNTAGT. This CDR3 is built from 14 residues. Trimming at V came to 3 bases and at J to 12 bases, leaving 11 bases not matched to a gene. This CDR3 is CASSDGYSGGGQFF. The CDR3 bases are TGTGCCAGCAGTGATGGCTACTCAGGGGGTGGGCAGTTCTTC.

CDR3 sequence: CSVALAGAVETQYF. CDR3 coding DNA: TGCAGCGTTGCCCTGGCGGGGGCGGTGGAGACCCAGTACTTC. The chain is built from TRBV29-1 and TRBJ2-5; possible D gene TRBD2, 7 bases. CDR1 is SQVTM and CDR2 is ANQGSEA in the germline V gene. V shed 4 bases and J shed 5 bases, with 17 bases lying between them. The length of the CDR3 is 14 residues.

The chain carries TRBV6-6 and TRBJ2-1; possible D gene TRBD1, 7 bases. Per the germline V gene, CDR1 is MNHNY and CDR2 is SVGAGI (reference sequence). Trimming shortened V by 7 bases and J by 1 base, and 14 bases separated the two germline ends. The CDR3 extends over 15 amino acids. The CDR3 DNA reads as TGTGCCAGCACCACTCAGGGGGGATCCTACAATGAGCAGTTCTTC. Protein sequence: CASTTQGGSYNEQFF.

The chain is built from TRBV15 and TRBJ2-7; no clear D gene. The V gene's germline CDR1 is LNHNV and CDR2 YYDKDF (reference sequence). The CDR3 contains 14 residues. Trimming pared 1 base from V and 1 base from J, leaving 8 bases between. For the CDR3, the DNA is TGTGCCACCAGCAGAGTACAGCCGTCCTACGAGCAGTACGTC. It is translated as CATSRVQPSYEQYV.